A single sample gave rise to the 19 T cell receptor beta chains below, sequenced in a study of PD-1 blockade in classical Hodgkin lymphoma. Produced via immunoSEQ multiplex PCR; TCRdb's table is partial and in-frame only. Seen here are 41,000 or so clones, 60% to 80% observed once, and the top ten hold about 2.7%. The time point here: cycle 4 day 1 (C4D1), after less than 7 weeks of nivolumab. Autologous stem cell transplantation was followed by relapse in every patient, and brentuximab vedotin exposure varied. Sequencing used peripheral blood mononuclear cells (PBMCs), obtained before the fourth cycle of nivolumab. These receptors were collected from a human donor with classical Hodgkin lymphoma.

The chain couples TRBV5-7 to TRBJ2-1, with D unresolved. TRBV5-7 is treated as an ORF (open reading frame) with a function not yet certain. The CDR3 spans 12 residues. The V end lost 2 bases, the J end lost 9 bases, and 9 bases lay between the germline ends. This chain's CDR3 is CASSLEDAEQFF. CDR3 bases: TGTGCCAGCAGCTTAGAGGACGCTGAGCAGTTCTTC.

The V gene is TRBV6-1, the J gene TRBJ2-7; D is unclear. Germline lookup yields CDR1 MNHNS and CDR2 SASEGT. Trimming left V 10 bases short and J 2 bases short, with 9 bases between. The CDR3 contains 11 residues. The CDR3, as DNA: TGTGCCATAGGACCAACCTACGAGCAGTACTTC. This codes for CAIGPTYEQYF.

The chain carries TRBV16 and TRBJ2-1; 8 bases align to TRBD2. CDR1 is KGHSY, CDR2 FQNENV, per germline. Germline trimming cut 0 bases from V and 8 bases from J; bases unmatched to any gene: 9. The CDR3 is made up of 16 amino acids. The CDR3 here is CASSQSSGGVADEQFF. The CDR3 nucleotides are TGTGCCAGCAGCCAATCGTCGGGGGGGGTCGCCGATGAGCAGTTCTTC.

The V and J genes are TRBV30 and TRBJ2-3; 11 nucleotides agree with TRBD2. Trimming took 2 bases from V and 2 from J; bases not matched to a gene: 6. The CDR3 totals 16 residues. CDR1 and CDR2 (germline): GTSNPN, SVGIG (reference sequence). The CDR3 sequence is CAWSPSTSGATDTQYF. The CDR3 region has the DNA TGTGCCTGGAGTCCCTCGACTAGCGGGGCCACAGATACGCAGTATTTT.

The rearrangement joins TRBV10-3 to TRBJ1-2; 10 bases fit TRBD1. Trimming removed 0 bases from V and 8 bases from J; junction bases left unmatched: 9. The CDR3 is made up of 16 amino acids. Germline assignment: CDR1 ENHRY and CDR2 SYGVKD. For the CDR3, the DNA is TGTGCCATCAGTGAGTCGTTGACAGGGGGCGCGGTAGGCTACACCTTC. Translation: CAISESLTGGAVGYTF.

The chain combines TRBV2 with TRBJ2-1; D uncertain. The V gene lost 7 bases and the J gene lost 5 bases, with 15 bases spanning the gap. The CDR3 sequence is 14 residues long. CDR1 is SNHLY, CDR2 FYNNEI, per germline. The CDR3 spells CASTTLGYNNEQFF. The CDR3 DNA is TGTGCCAGCACCACTCTCGGGTACAACAATGAGCAGTTCTTC. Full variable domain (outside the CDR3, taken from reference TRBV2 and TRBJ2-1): EPEVTQTPSHQVTQMGQEVILRCVPISNHLYFYWYRQILGQKVEFLVSFYNNEISEKSEIFDDQFSVERPDGSNFTLKIRSTKLEDSAMYFCASTTLGYNNEQFFGPGTRLTVL.

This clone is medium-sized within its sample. In DNA form, the CDR3 reads TGTGCCAGCAGCTTATCAGGACAGACAGGGGTTACTGGAAACACCATATATTTT. It yields the protein CASSLSGQTGVTGNTIYF. The rearrangement uses TRBV11-2 and TRBJ1-3; 8 bases align to TRBD1. V shed 2 bases, J shed 2 bases, and the junction held 11 bases outside the gene matches. CDR1 SGHAT and CDR2 FQNNGV come from the germline V gene. The CDR3 has 18 amino acids.

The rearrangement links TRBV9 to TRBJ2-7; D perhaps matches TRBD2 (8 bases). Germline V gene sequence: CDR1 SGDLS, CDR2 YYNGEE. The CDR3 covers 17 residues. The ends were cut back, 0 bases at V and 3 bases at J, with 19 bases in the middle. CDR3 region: CASSVDQGGAGVYEQYF. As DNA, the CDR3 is TGTGCCAGCAGCGTAGATCAGGGGGGAGCGGGGGTCTACGAGCAGTACTTC.

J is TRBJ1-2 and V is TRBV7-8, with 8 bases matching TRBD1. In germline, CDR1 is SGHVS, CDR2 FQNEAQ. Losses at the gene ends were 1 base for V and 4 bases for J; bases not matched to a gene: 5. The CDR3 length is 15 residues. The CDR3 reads CASSLEGGQAYGYTF. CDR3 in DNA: TGTGCCAGCAGCTTAGAGGGGGGACAGGCCTATGGCTACACCTTC.

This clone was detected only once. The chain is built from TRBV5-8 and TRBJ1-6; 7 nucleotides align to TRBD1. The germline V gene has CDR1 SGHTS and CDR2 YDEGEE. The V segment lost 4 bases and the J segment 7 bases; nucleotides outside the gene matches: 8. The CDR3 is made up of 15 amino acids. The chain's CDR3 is CASSKPTGFNSPLHF. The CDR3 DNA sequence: TGTGCCAGCAGCAAACCGACAGGGTTCAATTCACCCCTCCACTTT. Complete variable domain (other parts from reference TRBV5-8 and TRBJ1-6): EAGVTQSPTHLIKTRGQQATLRCSPISGHTSVYWYQQALGLGLQFLLWYDEGEERNRGNFPPRFSGRQFPNYSSELNVNALELEDSALYLCASSKPTGFNSPLHFGNGTRLTVT.

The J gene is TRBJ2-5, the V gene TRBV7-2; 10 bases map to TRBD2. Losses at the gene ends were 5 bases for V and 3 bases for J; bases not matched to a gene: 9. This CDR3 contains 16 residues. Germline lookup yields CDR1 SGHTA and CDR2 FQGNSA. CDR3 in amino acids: CASSPRFTSGEETQYF. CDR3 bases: TGTGCCAGCAGCCCCCGTTTCACTAGCGGGGAAGAGACCCAGTACTTC. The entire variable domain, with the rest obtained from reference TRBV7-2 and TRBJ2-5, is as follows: GAGVSQSPSNKVTEKGKDVELRCDPISGHTALYWYRQSLGQGLEFLIYFQGNSAPDKSGLPSDRFSAERTGGSVSTLTIQRTQQEDSAVYLCASSPRFTSGEETQYFGPGTRLLVL.

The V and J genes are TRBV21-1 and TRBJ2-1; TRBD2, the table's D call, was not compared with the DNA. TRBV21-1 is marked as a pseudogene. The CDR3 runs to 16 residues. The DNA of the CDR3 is TGTGCCAGCAGCAAAACTGCGTGGGGGAGGGACAATGAGCAGTTCTTC. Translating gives CASSKTAWGRDNEQFF.

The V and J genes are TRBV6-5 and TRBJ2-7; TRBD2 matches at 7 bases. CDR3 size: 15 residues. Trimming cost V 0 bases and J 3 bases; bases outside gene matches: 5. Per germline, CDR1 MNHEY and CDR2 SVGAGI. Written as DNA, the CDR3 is TGTGCCAGCAGTTACTCCGCCCTAGCGGACTACGAGCAGTACTTC. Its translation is CASSYSALADYEQYF.

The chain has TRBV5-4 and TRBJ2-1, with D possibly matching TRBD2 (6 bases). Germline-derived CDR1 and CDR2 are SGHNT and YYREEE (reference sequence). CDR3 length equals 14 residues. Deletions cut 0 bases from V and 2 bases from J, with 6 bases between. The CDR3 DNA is TGTGCCAGCAGCTTGGGGGGGGCCTACAATGAGCAGTTCTTC. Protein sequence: CASSLGGAYNEQFF.

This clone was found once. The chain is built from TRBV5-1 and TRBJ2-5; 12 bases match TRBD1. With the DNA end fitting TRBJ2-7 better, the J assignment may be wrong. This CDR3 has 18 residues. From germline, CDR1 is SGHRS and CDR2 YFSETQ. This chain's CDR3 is CASSSYGTGGSLPYEQYF. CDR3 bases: TGCGCCAGCAGCTCATATGGGACAGGGGGCTCTCTGCCCTACGAGCAGTACTTC.

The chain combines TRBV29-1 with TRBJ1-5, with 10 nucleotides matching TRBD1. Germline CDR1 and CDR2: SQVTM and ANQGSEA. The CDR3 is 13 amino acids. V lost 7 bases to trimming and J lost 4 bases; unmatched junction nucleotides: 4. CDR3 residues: CSAGTGVNQPQHF. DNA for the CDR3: TGCAGCGCCGGGACAGGGGTAAATCAGCCCCAGCATTTT.

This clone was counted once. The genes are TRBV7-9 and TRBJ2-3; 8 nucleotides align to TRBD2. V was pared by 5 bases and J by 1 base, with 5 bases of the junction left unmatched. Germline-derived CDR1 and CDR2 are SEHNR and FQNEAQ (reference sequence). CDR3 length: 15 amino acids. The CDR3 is CASSASGGGTDTQYF. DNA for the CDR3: TGTGCCAGCAGCGCGAGCGGGGGCGGCACAGATACGCAGTATTTT.

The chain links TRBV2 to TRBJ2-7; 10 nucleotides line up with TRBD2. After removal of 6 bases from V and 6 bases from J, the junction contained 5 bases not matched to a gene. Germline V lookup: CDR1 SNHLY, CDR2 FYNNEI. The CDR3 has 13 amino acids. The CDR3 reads CASRGTSAGEQYF. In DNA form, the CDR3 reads TGTGCCAGCAGGGGGACTAGCGCGGGCGAGCAGTACTTC.

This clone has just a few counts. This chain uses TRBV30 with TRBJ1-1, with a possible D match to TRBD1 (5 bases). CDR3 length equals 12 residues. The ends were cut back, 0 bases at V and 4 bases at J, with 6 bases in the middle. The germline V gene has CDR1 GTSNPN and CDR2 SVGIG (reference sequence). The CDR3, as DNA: TGTGCCTGGAGTGTGGGGGGCACTGAAGCTTTCTTT. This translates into CAWSVGGTEAFF.